This T cell receptor beta chain is drawn from a study of cytomegalovirus exposure and HLA in healthy donors. About this clone itself: What it recognizes is unknown.

PCR primers comprised 60 Vbeta and 13 Jbeta primers. Using immunoSEQ multiplex PCR, the repertoire was profiled, and TCRdb retains in-frame clones only, with some absent. The table lists over 100,000 clones, around 70% of them singletons, with about 7.3% in the top ten. General study results and limits: Most TCR sequences proved rare, with some public TCRs found in many donors. It was likely that a cluster of highly shared sequence variants was a sequencing artifact. Exclusion as indistinguishable affected some V segments, including TRBV6-2 and TRBV6-3.

Germline CDR1 and CDR2: SGHRS and YFSETQ. V dropped 5 bases and J dropped 4; count of bases not matched to a gene: 12. The CDR3 loop spans 16 amino acids. V usage is TRBV5-1 and J usage is TRBJ2-7, with 10 bases that match TRBD1. This clonotype was obtained from a male donor in good health and CMV-seronegative. Material: PBMCs. The CDR3 DNA is TGCGCCAGCAGGCCCAGAGCGGGGACAGGGGCGTACGAGCAGTACTTC. Translated, it gives CASRPRAGTGAYEQYF.